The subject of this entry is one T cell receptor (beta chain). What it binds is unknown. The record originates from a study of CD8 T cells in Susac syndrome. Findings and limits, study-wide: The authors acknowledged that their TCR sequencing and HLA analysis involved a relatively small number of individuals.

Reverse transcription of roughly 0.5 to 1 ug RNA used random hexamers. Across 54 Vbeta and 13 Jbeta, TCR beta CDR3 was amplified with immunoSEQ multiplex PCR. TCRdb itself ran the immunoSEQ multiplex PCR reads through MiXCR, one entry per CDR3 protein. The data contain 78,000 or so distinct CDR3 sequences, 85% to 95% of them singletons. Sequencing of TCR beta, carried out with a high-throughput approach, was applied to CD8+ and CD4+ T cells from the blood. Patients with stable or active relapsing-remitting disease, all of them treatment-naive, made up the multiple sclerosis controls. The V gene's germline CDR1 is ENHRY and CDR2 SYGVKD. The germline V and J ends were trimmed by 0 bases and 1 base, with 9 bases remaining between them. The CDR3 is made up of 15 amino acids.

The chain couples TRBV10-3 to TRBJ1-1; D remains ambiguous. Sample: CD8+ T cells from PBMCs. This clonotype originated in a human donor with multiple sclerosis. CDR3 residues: CAISESGEPNTEAFF. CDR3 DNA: TGTGCCATCAGTGAGTCTGGGGAACCGAACACTGAAGCTTTCTTT.